What follows is one TCR beta chain and its context. PCR employed 60 Vbeta and 13 Jbeta primers. Produced via immunoSEQ multiplex PCR; TCRdb's table is partial and in-frame only. In the table there are about 150,000 clones, almost 85% of which are singletons. Trimming took 8 bases from V and 4 from J; bases not matched to a gene: 13. The V gene's germline CDR1 is SNHLY and CDR2 FYNNEI. This CDR3 is built from 17 residues. The entry originates in a study of cytomegalovirus exposure and HLA in healthy donors. This chain uses TRBV2 with TRBJ1-6; 8 bases fit TRBD1. The sequence was obtained from a girl aged 5-17 years in good health and CMV-seropositive. The sequencing input was PBMCs. The CDR3, as DNA: TGTGCCAGCGGATACGGGACAGGCCCCACTTATAATTCACCCCTCCACTTT. It yields the protein CASGYGTGPTYNSPLHF.